This T cell receptor (beta chain) was documented in a study of T cell responses to AZD1222 COVID-19 vaccine. Findings of the study overall: Across the whole spike, CD4 TCRs peaked at regions 160-218 and 743-854. Most donors were white British and more were female, and clonal diversity was possibly underestimated. The study found Spike-specific TCR breadth and depth rose after two AZD1222 doses.

The CDR3 extends over 14 amino acids. The J segment lost 2 bases and the V segment lost 6 bases, leaving 7 bases of the junction unmatched. Germline V gives CDR1 LNHNV, CDR2 YYDKDF (reference sequence). The protocol was immunoSEQ multiplex PCR, while the TCRdb copy is restricted to in-frame clones and leaves out a portion. The data show roughly 140,000 clones, around nine tenths seen once. In regard to this clone: Its antigen is as yet unknown.

This TCR came from an adult in good health. The chain uses TRBV15 and TRBJ2-7; 7 bases map to TRBD1. Here the sequenced sample was peripheral blood, taken on day 0 of AZD1222 vaccination. The CDR3 loop reads CATSTRQGPYEQYF. In nucleotides, the CDR3 is TGTGCCACCAGTACCCGACAGGGACCCTACGAGCAGTACTTC.